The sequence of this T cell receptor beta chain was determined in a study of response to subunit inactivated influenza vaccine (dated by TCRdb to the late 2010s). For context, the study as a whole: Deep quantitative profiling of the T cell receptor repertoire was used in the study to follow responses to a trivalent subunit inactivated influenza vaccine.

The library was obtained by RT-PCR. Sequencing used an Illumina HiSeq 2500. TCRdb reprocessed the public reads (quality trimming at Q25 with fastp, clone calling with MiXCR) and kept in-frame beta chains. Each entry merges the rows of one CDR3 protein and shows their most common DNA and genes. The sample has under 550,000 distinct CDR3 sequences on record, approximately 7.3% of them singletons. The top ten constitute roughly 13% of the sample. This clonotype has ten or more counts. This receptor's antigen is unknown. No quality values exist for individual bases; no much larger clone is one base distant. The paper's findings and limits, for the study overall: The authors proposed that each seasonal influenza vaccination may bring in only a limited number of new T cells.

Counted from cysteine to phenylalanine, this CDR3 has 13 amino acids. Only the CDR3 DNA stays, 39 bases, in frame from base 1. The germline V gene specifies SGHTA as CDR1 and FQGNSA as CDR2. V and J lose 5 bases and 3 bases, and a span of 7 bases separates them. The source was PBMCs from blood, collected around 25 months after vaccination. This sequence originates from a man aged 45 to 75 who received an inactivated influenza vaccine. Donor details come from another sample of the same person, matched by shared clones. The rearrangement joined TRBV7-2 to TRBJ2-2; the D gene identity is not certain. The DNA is TGTGCCAGCAGCCCCCCATACACCGGGGAGCTGTTTTTT. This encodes CASSPPYTGELFF.